This T cell receptor beta chain was observed in a study of T cell responses to AZD1222 COVID-19 vaccine. General study points: Donors, mostly white British, included more females; clonal diversity was possibly underestimated.

Of note for this clone: Its target is not known.

Profiled with immunoSEQ multiplex PCR; TCRdb holds only in-frame clones, not every one. The table has 120,000 or so clones, less than 90% seen once. The source is an adult in good health. This specimen consisted of peripheral blood, obtained on day 0 of AZD1222 vaccination.

The CDR3 region has the DNA TGCGCCAGCAGGGAGAGACGGGACAGGGTCCCGTATAGCAATCAGCCCCAGCATTTT. It encodes CASRERRDRVPYSNQPQHF. The chain couples TRBV10-1 to TRBJ1-5; TRBD1 matches 9 bases. The ends lost 6 bases at V and 0 bases at J; junction bases unmatched: 15. The CDR3 sequence is 19 residues long. Germline V lookup: CDR1 WNHNN, CDR2 SYGVQD (reference sequence).